The text below deals with one T cell receptor beta chain. Its cognate antigen is unknown. A second PCR, run for roughly 7 to 12 cycles, used a sample-barcoded 5' primer plus a J-beta primer mix. The yield of each sample was at least 3 million CDR3-containing paired-end reads. One entry per CDR3 protein results from TCRdb running MiXCR on the 5' RACE reads. The sample consists of 1.5 million to 1.9 million distinct CDR3 sequences, less than 45% of them appearing once. The CDR3 extends over 14 amino acids. Per germline, CDR1 MNHEY and CDR2 SVGAGI. Unmatched junction bases numbered 7, after V lost 7 bases and J lost 2 bases. This sample is part of a study of blood T cells in healthy people across ages. Study outcomes and limitations: It was not possible, with unsorted PBMCs, to conclusively compare naive and antigen-experienced cells. Per million T cells, TCR beta diversity dropped roughly linearly as age increased.

Sequencing was carried out using blood. This clonotype was sampled from a woman under 30 in good health. This chain joins TRBV6-5 and TRBJ1-2, with 7 positions matching TRBD1. The CDR3 sequence is CASKRQGGNYGYTF. The CDR3 DNA sequence: TGTGCCAGCAAAAGGCAGGGGGGGAACTATGGCTACACCTTC.